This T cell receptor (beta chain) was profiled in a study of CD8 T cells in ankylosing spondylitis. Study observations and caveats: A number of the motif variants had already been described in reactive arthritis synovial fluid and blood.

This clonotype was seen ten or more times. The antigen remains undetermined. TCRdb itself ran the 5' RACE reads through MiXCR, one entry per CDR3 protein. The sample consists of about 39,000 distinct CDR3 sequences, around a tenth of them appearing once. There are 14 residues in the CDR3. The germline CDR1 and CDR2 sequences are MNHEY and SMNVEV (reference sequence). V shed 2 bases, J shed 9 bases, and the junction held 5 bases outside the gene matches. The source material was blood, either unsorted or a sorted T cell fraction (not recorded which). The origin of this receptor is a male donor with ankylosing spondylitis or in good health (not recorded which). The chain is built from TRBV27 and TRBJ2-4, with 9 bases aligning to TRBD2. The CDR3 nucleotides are TGTGCCAGCAGTTTAAGAGGGCGGGAGGGCATTCAGTACTTC. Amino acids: CASSLRGREGIQYF.